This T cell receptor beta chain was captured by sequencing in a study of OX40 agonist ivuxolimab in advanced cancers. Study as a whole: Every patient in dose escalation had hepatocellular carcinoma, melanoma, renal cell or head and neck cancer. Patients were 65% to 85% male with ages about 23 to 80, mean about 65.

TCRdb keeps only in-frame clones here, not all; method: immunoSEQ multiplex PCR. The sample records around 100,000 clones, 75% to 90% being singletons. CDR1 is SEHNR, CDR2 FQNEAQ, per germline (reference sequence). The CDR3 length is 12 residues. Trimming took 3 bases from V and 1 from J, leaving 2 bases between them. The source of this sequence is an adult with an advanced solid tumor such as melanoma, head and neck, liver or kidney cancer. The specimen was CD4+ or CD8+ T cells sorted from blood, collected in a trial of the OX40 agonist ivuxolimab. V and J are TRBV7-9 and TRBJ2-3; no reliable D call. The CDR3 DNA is TGTGCCAGCAGCTTTCGCACAGATACGCAGTATTTT. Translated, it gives CASSFRTDTQYF.